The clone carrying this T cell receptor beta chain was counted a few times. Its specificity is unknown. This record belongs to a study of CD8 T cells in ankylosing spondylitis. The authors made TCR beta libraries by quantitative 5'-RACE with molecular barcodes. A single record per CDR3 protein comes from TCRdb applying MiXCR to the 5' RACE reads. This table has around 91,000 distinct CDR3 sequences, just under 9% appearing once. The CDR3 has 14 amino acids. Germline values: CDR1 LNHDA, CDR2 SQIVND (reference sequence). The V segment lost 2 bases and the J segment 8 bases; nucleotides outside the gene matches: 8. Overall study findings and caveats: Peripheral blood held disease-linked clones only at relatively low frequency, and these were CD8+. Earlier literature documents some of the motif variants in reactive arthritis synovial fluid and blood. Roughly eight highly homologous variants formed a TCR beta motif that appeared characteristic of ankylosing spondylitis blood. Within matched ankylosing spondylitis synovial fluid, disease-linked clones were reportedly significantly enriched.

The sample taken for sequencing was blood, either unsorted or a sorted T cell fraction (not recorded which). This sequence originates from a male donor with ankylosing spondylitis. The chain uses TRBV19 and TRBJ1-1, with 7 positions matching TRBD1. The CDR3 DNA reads TGTGCCAGTAGTATAAGGCCCGAACAGGGGGAAGCTTTCTTT. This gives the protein CASSIRPEQGEAFF.